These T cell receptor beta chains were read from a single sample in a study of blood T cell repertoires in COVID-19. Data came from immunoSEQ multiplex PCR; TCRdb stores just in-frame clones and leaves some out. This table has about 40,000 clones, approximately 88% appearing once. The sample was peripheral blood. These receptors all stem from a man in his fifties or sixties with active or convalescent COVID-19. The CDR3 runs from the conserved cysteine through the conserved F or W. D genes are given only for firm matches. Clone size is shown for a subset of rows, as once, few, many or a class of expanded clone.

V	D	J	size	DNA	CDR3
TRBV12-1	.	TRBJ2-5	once	TGTGCCAGCAGCAGCCCGGGGACCCAGTACTTC	CASSSPGTQYF
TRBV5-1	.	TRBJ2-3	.	TGCGCCAGCAGGGCAAACACAGATACGCAGTATTTT	CASRANTDTQYF
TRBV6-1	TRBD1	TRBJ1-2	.	TGTGCCAGCAGTGATCAGGGGGGAAGGTATGGCTACACCTTC	CASSDQGGRYGYTF
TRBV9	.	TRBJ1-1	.	TGTGCCAGCAGCGCAGTACATTACGGGGGAACGAACACTGAAGCTTTCTTT	CASSAVHYGGTNTEAFF
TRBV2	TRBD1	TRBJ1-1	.	TGTGCCAGCAGGGACAGGGGGCTGAATGAAGCTTTCTTT	CASRDRGLNEAFF
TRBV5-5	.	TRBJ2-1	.	TGTGCCAGCAGCTTGGCCGGGACTGGCTGGCACAATGAGCAGTTCTTC	CASSLAGTGWHNEQFF
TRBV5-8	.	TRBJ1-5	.	TGTGCCAGCAGCCCCCTACTGAGGGCTAGGCAGCCCCAGCATTTT	CASSPLLRARQPQHF
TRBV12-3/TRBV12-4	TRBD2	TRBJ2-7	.	TGTGCCAGCAGGCCGGGACTAGTCACCGAGCAGTACTTC	CASRPGLVTEQYF
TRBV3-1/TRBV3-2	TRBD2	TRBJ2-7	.	TGTGCCAGCAGCCGGGGGACTAGCAGTTACGAGCAGTACTTC	CASSRGTSSYEQYF
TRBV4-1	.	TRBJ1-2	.	TGCGCCAGCAGCCAAGTGTCAGGGGACAACTATGGCTACACCTTC	CASSQVSGDNYGYTF
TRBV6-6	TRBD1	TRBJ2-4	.	TGTGCCAGCAGCCAGACAGGGATCTTAAACATTCAGTACTTC	CASSQTGILNIQYF
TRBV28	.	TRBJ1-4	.	TGTGCCAGCAGTTTAGAAGGGGCCAATGAAAAACTGTTTTTT	CASSLEGANEKLFF
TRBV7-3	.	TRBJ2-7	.	TGTGCCAGCAGCCCAACAGGGTCCTACGAGCAGTACTTC	CASSPTGSYEQYF
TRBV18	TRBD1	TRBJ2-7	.	TGTGCCAGCTCACCACCGGACAGGGGATGGGGCTACGAGCAGTACTTC	CASSPPDRGWGYEQYF
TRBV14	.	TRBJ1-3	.	TGTGCCAGCAGCCAAGGATCAGGACACGCCGGAGGAAACACCATATATTTT	CASSQGSGHAGGNTIYF
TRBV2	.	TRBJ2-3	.	TGTGCCAGCAGTGGACAGGGACTTCGCACAGATACGCAGTATTTT	CASSGQGLRTDTQYF
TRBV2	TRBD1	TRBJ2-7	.	TGTGCCAGCAGAGTTGACAGGGGGAACTTCTACGAGCAGTACTTC	CASRVDRGNFYEQYF
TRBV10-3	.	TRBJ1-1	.	TGTGCCATCAGTGATCAAGGACGGGGAGGGACTGAAGCTTTCTTT	CAISDQGRGGTEAFF
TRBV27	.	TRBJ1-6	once	TGTGCCAGCAGTTCCCCGGGACTTCCCCTCCACTTT	CASSSPGLPLHF
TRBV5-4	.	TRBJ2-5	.	TGTGCCAGCAGCGTAAGGGGGGGTAGGCAAGAGACCCAGTACTTC	CASSVRGGRQETQYF
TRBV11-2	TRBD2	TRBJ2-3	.	TGTGCCAGCAGCCAGGCTGGCGGGGGGTACACAGATACGCAGTATTTT	CASSQAGGGYTDTQYF
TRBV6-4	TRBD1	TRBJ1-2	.	TGTGCCAGCAGTGACGGCTTCATCAGGACAGGCTCTGGCTACACCTTC	CASSDGFIRTGSGYTF
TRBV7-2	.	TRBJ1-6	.	TGTGCCAGCAGCACGACGGGCCCCTACAGGTCCGATAATTCACCCCTCCACTTT	CASSTTGPYRSDNSPLHF
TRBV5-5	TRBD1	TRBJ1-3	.	TGTGCCAGCAGCTTTATTGTGACGGACAGGCCGATCTCTGGAAACACCATATATTTT	CASSFIVTDRPISGNTIYF
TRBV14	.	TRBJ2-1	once	TGTGCCAGCAGCCAAGTACCAGGGCTCTCTTTAATGAATGAGCAGTTCTTC	CASSQVPGLSLMNEQFF
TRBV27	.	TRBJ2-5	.	TGTGCCAGCAGTTTGGGAGGTGGGGTAGATCGGCACTTC	CASSLGGGVDRHF
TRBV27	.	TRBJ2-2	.	TGTGCCAGCAGTTTACGCCTGGGGCAACCCGGGGAGCTGTTTTTT	CASSLRLGQPGELFF
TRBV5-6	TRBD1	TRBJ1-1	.	TGTGCCAGCAGCTTGGAATGGGGCAGGGGGCGAACTGAAGCTTTCTTT	CASSLEWGRGRTEAFF
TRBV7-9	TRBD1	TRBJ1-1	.	TGTGCCAGCAGCGAACCGACAGGGGTAAAAACTGAAGCTTTCTTT	CASSEPTGVKTEAFF
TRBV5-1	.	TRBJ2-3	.	TGCGCCAGCAGCTTGGGGCCGCTCACAGATACGCAGTATTTT	CASSLGPLTDTQYF
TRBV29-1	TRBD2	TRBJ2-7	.	TGCAGCGTTGGTGACTGGGGTGCGGGGGGCCGTAACTCCTACGAGCAGTACTTC	CSVGDWGAGGRNSYEQYF
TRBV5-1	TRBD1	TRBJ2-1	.	TGCGCCAGCAGCTTAATGACGGGACAGGGTGGCGATGAGCAGTTCTTC	CASSLMTGQGGDEQFF
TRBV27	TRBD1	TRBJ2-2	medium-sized	TGTGCCAGCAGGGACCTGGGACAGGGTTCGGGCGGGGAGCTGTTTTTT	CASRDLGQGSGGELFF
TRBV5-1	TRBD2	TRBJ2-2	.	TGCGCCAGCAGCTTGGCGCTAGCGGGGGGCCCCGGGGAGCTGTTTTTT	CASSLALAGGPGELFF
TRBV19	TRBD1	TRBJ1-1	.	TGTGCCAGTAGTATAGTTCCAGGGGGCCCCACTGAAGCTTTCTTT	CASSIVPGGPTEAFF
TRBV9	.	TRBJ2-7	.	TGTGCCAGCAGCGTAGGGGACGGGAGCGAGCAGTACTTC	CASSVGDGSEQYF
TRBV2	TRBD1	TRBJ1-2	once	TGTGCCAGCACCTGGGACAGGGCTGGCTACACCTTC	CASTWDRAGYTF
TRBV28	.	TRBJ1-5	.	TGTGCCAGCAGTTTAGGAGGGGCCACGAATCAGCCCCAGCATTTT	CASSLGGATNQPQHF
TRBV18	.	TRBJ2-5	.	TGTGCCAGCTCACCAGGGCCTCGGCAAGAGACCCAGTACTTC	CASSPGPRQETQYF
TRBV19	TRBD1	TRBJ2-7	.	TGTGCCAGTAGTTGGGGACAGGGTGGCGAGCAGTACTTC	CASSWGQGGEQYF
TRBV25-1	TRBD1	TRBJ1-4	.	TGTGCCAGCAGTGTAGGGACAGTTCAAACTAATGAAAAACTGTTTTTT	CASSVGTVQTNEKLFF
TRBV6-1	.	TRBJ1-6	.	TGTGCCAGCAGTGACCGGCAAGGGGACTCGCCCCTCCACTTT	CASSDRQGDSPLHF
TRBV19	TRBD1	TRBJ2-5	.	TGTGCCACCCAGGACAGGGGGCGAGAGACCCAGTACTTC	CATQDRGRETQYF
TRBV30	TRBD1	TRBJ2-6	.	TGTGCCTGGGGGACAGGGATCCCAGGTGGGGCCAACGTCCTGACTTTC	CAWGTGIPGGANVLTF
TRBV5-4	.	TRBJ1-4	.	TGTGCCAGCAGCTTGGGGGGGGGACAAACTAATGAAAAACTGTTTTTT	CASSLGGGQTNEKLFF
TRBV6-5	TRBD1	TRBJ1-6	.	TGTGCCAGCAGGGGGACAGAGTATAATTCACCCCTCCACTTT	CASRGTEYNSPLHF
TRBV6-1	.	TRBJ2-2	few	TGTGCCAGCAGTGAATCCCAGGGAGGCGCCGGGGAGCTGTTTTTT	CASSESQGGAGELFF
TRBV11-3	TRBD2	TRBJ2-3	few	TGTGCCAGCAGCTCCGCGGGGGGGAGGCAGTATTTT	CASSSAGGRQYF
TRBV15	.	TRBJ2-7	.	TGTGCCACCAGCAAGGCAGGGGCCTTCTCCTACGAGCAGTACTTC	CATSKAGAFSYEQYF
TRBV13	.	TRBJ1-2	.	TGTGCCAGCAGCCCTGGGGGGGACCTAGACTATGGCTACACCTTC	CASSPGGDLDYGYTF